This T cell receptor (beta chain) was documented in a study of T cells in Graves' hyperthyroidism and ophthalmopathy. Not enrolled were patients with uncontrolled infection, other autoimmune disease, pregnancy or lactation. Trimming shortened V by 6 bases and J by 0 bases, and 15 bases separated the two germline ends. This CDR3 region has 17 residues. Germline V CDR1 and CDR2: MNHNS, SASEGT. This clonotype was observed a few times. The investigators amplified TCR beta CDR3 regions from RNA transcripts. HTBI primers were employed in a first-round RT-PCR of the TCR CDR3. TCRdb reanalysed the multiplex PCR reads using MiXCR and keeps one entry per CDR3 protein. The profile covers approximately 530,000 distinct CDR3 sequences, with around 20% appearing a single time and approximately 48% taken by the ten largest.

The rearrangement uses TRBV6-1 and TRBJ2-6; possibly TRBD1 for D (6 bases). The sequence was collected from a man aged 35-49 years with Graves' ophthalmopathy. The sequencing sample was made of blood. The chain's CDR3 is CASSSGHLSSGANVLTF. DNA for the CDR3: TGTGCCAGCAGCTCGGGACACCTCAGCTCTGGGGCCAACGTCCTGACTTTC.